The 13 T cell receptor beta chains below come from one sample, sequenced in a study of identical twins (dated by TCRdb to the mid-2010s). Library generation was performed with 5' RACE. Instrument used: Illumina HiSeq 2000. TCRdb itself trimmed the public reads at Q25 with fastp, ran MiXCR and retained productive beta chains. Merged by CDR3 protein, the rows form single entries marked with the most common genes and DNA. This sample holds approximately 700,000 distinct CDR3 sequences; roughly 18% were observed only once. The ten top clones hold 10% to 15% of the sample. These data were likewise used in another study, on T cells expressing NK-cell markers.

Sample: PBMCs. These receptors were obtained from a woman between 18 and 30 years old in good health.

The rearrangement links TRBV12-3 or TRBV12-4 to TRBJ1-5; D remains ambiguous. V was clipped by 2 bases and J by 7 bases, with 6 bases between them. This CDR3 contains 12 residues. CDR3 in amino acids: CASSLMEQPQHF. DNA for the CDR3: TGTGCCAGCAGTTTAATGGAACAGCCCCAGCATTTT.

This clonotype was found a few times. The chain recombines TRBV5-1 with TRBJ1-5; D is unresolved. CDR1 is SGHRS, CDR2 YFSETQ, per germline. Trimming took 4 bases from V and 2 from J, leaving 13 bases between them. This CDR3 has 15 amino acids. The CDR3 reads CASSKDGPRNQPQHF. The CDR3 DNA reads TGCGCCAGCAGCAAGGACGGCCCCCGCAATCAGCCCCAGCATTTT.

This chain links TRBV5-1 with TRBJ2-5; a weak D match, TRBD2 (6 bases). Trimming took off 4 bases at V and 5 bases at J, with 15 bases between the two ends. Germline V gene data show CDR1 as SGHRS and CDR2 as YFSETQ. This CDR3 has 14 residues. CDR3 nucleotides: TGCGCCAGCAGCAGCCGGGGGATCGGGGAGACCCAGTACTTC. Its protein is CASSSRGIGETQYF. The complete variable domain, with remaining parts taken from reference TRBV5-1 and TRBJ2-5, reads KAGVTQTPRYLIKTRGQQVTLSCSPISGHRSVSWYQQTPGQGLQFLFEYFSETQRNKGNFPGRFSGRQFSNSRSEMNVSTLELGDSALYLCASSSRGIGETQYFGPGTRLLVL.

This clonotype was counted only a few times. This chain connects TRBV5-1 to TRBJ2-7; D is undetermined. V lost 3 bases and J lost 4, with 11 bases in between. There are 13 residues in the CDR3. Germline CDR1 SGHRS, CDR2 YFSETQ. Here the CDR3 DNA reads TGCGCCAGCAGCTCGAGACGGCAGTACGAGCAGTACTTC. Translated: CASSSRRQYEQYF.

This chain uses TRBV5-1 with TRBJ2-7; no clear D gene. V was pared by 5 bases and J by 6 bases, with 18 bases between. CDR1 SGHRS and CDR2 YFSETQ come from the germline V gene. CDR3 length: 14 amino acids. The CDR3 coding sequence is TGCGCCAGCAGTAGGACCGCTACGGGCGCCGAGCAGTACTTC. Its protein product is CASSRTATGAEQYF.

This clonotype appeared once. This chain links TRBV11-2 with TRBJ2-7; 8 positions agree with TRBD1. Germline assignment: CDR1 SGHAT and CDR2 FQNNGV. This CDR3 spans 17 amino acids. The ends lost 0 bases at V and 3 bases at J; junction bases unmatched: 10. CDR3 in DNA: TGTGCCAGCAGCTTAGATCTAAGAGGGACAGGAGTCTACGAGCAGTACTTC. Translated: CASSLDLRGTGVYEQYF.

This clonotype appeared a few times. The chain combines TRBV6-1 with TRBJ1-4; 9 nucleotides align to TRBD1. Germline values: CDR1 MNHNS, CDR2 SASEGT. The CDR3 length is 14 residues. Losses at the gene ends were 6 bases for V and 7 bases for J; bases not matched to a gene: 6. The CDR3 DNA is TGTGCCAGCAGCAATCCGGGACAGGGTGAAAAACTGTTTTTT. It yields the protein CASSNPGQGEKLFF.

The CDR3, as DNA: TGTGCCAGCAGCTTATTCGGGTTCGGGGAGCTGTTTTTT. Encoded protein: CASSLFGFGELFF. The rearrangement links TRBV7-9 to TRBJ2-2; no reliable D call. CDR3 length: 13 residues. The V gene's germline CDR1 is SEHNR and CDR2 FQNEAQ (reference sequence). V was clipped by 2 bases and J by 7 bases, with 8 bases between them.

The sample holds a few counts of this clonotype. The chain is built from TRBV20-1 and TRBJ2-1, with 12 nucleotides matching TRBD1. Germline lookup yields CDR1 DFQATT and CDR2 SNEGSKA (reference sequence). The trim removed 2 bases at V and 5 bases at J, leaving 16 bases unmatched. The length of the CDR3 is 19 residues. The CDR3 region is CSARYTPGQGARRNNEQFF. In DNA, the CDR3 is TGCAGTGCTAGATACACCCCGGGACAGGGGGCGCGTCGGAACAATGAGCAGTTCTTC.

This clonotype has only a few counts. The V gene is TRBV20-1, the J gene TRBJ2-1; D call uncertain. This CDR3 is built from 16 residues. Germline CDR1 reads DFQATT; CDR2 reads SNEGSKA (reference sequence). With 2 bases removed from V and 4 bases from J, the gap between germline ends came to 18 bases. DNA for the CDR3: TGCAGTGCTAGATATAGTAAAGCTAAAAATTACAATGAGCAGTTCTTC. Translated: CSARYSKAKNYNEQFF.

The chain couples TRBV19 to TRBJ2-7; the match to TRBD2 covers 10 bases. There are 11 residues in the CDR3. The junction had 0 bases not matched to a gene; V was cut back by 6 bases and J by 7 bases. Germline lookup yields CDR1 LNHDA and CDR2 SQIVND (reference sequence). The chain's CDR3 is CASRLAGEQYF. CDR3 DNA: TGTGCCAGTAGACTAGCGGGGGAGCAGTACTTC.

This chain connects TRBV20-1 to TRBJ1-2; 7 positions agree with TRBD1. V was clipped by 5 bases and J by 2 bases; unmatched bases: 8. This CDR3 spans 14 amino acids. The germline gives CDR1 DFQATT, CDR2 SNEGSKA (reference sequence). CDR3 nucleotides: TGCAGTGCTCCCCAGGGACAGCTCAACTATGGCTACACCTTC. Translating gives CSAPQGQLNYGYTF.

This clonotype occurred a few times. This sequence joins TRBV29-1 and TRBJ1-1; no clear D. CDR3 length equals 11 residues. V was shortened by 7 bases and J by 1 base, with 7 bases between the two germline ends. Looked up from germline, CDR1 is SQVTM and CDR2 is ANQGSEA. The CDR3 DNA is TGCAGCGCTGGTGAGAACACTGAAGCTTTCTTT. Residues: CSAGENTEAFF.